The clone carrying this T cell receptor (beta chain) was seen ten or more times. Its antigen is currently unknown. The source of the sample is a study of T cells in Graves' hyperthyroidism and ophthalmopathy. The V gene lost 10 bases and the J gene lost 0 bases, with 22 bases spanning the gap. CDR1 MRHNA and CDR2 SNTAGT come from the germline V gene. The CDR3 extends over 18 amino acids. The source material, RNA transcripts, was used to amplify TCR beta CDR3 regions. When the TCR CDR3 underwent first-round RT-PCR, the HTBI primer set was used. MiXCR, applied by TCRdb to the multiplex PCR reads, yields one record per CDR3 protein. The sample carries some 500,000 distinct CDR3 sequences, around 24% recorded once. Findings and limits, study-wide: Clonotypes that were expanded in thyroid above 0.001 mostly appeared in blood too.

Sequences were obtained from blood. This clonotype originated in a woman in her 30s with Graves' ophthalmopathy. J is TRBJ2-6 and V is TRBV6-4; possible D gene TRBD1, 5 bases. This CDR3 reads CATLEPTALISGANVLTF. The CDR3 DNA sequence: TGTGCCACCCTAGAACCGACAGCCTTAATCTCTGGGGCCAACGTCCTGACTTTC.